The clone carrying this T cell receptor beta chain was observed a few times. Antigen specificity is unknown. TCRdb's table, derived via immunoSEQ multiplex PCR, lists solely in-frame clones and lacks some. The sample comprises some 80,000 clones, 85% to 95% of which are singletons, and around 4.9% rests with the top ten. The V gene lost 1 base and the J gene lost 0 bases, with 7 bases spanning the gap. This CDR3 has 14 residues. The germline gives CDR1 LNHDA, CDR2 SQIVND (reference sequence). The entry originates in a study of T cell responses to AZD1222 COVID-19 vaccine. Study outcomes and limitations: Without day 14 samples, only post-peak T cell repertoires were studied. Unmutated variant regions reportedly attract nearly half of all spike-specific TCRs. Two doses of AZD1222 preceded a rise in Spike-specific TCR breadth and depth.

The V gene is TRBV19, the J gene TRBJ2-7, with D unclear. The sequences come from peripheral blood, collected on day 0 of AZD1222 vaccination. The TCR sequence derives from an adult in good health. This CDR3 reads CASSIGSLSYEQYF. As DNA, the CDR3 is TGTGCCAGTAGTATAGGAAGCCTCTCCTACGAGCAGTACTTC.